The clone carrying this TCR beta chain appeared a few times. The antigen remains undetermined. Other DNA sequences from this sample encode an identical CDR3 as well. The assay was immunoSEQ multiplex PCR, and TCRdb's table has in-frame clones only and misses some. The sample yields approximately 340,000 clones, under 70% seen once. These data originate in a study of cytotoxic CD8 clonotypes in ibrutinib-treated CLL. Across the study: A median roughly 11 months of treatment, range 6 to 36, preceded the collection of response samples.

The TCR beta libraries used roughly 2.2 micrograms of genomic DNA that came from cryopreserved PBMCs. The CDR3 consists of 11 residues. Between the trimmed V and J ends, which lost 6 bases and 6 bases, there was a span of 10 bases. Germline lookup yields CDR1 DFQATT and CDR2 SNEGSKA (reference sequence). Study findings and constraints: Treatment left the uncommon public clonotypes either contracted or stable in frequency.

The material sequenced was PBMCs, taken after 36 months of ibrutinib treatment. The receptor comes from a human donor with chronic lymphocytic leukemia. The gene calls are TRBV20-1 and TRBJ2-3; weak D call: TRBD2 (5 bases). CDR3 bases: TGCAGTGCAGCCCGCGGGGATACGCAGTATTTT. Translation: CSAARGDTQYF.